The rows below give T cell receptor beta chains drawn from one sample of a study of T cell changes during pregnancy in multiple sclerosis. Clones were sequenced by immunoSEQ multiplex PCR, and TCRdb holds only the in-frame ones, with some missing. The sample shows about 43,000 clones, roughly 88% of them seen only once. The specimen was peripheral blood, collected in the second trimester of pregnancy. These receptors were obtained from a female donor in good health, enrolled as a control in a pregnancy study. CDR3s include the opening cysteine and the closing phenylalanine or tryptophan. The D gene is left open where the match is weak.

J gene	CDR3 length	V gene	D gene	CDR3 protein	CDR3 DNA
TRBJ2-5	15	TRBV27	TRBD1	CASRAGDRIQETQYF	TGTGCCAGCAGGGCAGGGGACAGAATACAAGAGACCCAGTACTTC
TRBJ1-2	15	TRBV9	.	CASSRESEGLYGYTF	TGTGCCAGCTCCCGGGAGAGTGAGGGGCTCTATGGCTACACCTTC
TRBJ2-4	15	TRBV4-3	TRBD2	CASSRVAGAKNIQYF	TGCGCCAGCAGCCGGGTAGCGGGGGCCAAAAACATTCAGTACTTC
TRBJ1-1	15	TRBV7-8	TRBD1	CASSSDRGMNTEAFF	TGTGCCAGCAGCTCCGACAGGGGGATGAACACTGAAGCTTTCTTT
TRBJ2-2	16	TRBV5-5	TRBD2	CASSSLAGGGTGELFF	TGTGCCAGCAGCTCACTAGCGGGGGGAGGCACCGGGGAGCTGTTTTTT
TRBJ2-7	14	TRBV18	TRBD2	CASSLAGGTYEQYF	TGTGCCAGCTCACTAGCGGGAGGTACCTACGAGCAGTACTTC
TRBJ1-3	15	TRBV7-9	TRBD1	CASSLLTGGGNTIYF	TGTGCCAGCAGCTTATTGACAGGGGGAGGAAACACCATATATTTT
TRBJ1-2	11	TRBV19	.	CASSIGDGYTF	TGTGCCAGTAGTATCGGGGATGGCTACACCTTC
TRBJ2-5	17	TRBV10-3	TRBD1	CAISGGGQGILQETQYF	TGTGCCATCAGTGGAGGGGGACAGGGCATACTCCAAGAGACCCAGTACTTC
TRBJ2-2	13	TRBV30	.	CAWRNPRAGELFF	TGTGCCTGGAGGAACCCACGGGCCGGGGAGCTGTTTTTT
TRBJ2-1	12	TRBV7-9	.	CASSVNYNEQFF	TGTGCCAGCAGCGTAAATTACAATGAGCAGTTCTTC
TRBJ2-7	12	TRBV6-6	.	CASSTDSYEQYF	TGTGCCAGCAGCACAGACAGCTACGAGCAGTACTTC
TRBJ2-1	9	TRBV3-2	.	CASSSSQFF	TGTGCCAGCAGCTCGAGTCAGTTCTTC
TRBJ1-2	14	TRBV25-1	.	CASSPTVWNYGYTF	TGTGCCAGCAGCCCGACTGTGTGGAACTATGGCTACACCTTC
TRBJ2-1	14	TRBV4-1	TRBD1	CASSRTGTGNEQFF	TGCGCCAGCAGCCGGACCGGGACAGGGAATGAGCAGTTCTTC
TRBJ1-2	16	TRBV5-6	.	CASSLPQGRTNYGYTF	TGTGCCAGCAGCTTGCCTCAGGGAAGGACTAACTATGGCTACACCTTC
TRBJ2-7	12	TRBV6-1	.	CASSWPSYEQYF	TGTGCCAGCAGCTGGCCCTCCTACGAGCAGTACTTC
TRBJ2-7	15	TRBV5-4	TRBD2	CASSLEASGRYEQYF	TGTGCCAGCAGCTTGGAGGCTAGCGGGAGGTACGAGCAGTACTTC
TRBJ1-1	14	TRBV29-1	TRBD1	CSVQFGQGNTEAFF	TGCAGCGTTCAATTTGGACAGGGAAACACTGAAGCTTTCTTT
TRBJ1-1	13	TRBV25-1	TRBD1	CASRRGTGAGAFF	TGTGCCAGCAGGAGAGGGACAGGGGCTGGAGCTTTCTTT
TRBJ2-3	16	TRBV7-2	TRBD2	CASSLEAGGPTDTQYF	TGTGCCAGCAGCTTAGAAGCGGGGGGGCCCACAGATACGCAGTATTTT
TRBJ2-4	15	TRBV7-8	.	CASSYADWTGNIQYF	TGTGCCAGCAGCTACGCCGACTGGACTGGAAACATTCAGTACTTC